This T cell receptor (beta chain) was observed in a study of blood T cell repertoires in COVID-19. This clone appeared once. Authors' methods: Amplification from reference gene primers served as the basis for estimated nucleated cell counts. The repertoire was sequenced with immunoSEQ multiplex PCR; TCRdb's copy has only in-frame clones and lacks some. V and J calls and clone size follow that table, whereas D and trimming were derived from the DNA. Seen here are about 200,000 clones, 86% observed once, and the top ten hold 2% to 2.5%. The CDR3 is 18 amino acids. V shed 2 bases, J shed 2 bases, and the junction held 5 bases outside the gene matches. Germline assignment: CDR1 KGHSH and CDR2 LQKENI.

The sample taken for sequencing was peripheral blood. This sequence joins TRBV18 and TRBJ2-1, with 14 bases identical to TRBD2. This sequence was found in a man under 40 who had recovered from COVID-19. The chain's CDR3 is CASSPAGLAGGTYNEQFF. CDR3 DNA: TGTGCCAGCTCACCAGCCGGACTAGCGGGGGGAACCTACAATGAGCAGTTCTTC.